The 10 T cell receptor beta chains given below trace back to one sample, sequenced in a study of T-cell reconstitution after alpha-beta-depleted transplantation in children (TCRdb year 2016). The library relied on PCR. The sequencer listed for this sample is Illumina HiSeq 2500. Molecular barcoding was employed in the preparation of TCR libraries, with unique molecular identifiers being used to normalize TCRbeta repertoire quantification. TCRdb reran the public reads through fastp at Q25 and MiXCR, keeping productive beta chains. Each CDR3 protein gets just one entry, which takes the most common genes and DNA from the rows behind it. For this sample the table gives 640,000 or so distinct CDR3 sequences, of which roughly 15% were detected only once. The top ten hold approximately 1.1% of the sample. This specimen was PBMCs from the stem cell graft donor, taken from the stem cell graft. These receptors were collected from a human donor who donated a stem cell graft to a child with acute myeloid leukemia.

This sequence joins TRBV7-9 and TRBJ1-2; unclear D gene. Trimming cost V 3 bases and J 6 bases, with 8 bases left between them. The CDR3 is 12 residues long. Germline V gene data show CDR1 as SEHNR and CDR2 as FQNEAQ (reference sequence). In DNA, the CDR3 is TGTGCCAGCAGCTTTGGACCGGATGGCTACACCTTC. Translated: CASSFGPDGYTF.

CDR3 loop: CAQRRRDYEQYV. The CDR3 DNA sequence: TGTGCCCAGAGGAGACGAGATTACGAGCAGTACGTC. J is TRBJ2-7 and V is TRBV12-3 or TRBV12-4; D is unclear. There are 12 residues in the CDR3. V lost 11 bases, J lost 4 bases, and 15 bases lay in between.

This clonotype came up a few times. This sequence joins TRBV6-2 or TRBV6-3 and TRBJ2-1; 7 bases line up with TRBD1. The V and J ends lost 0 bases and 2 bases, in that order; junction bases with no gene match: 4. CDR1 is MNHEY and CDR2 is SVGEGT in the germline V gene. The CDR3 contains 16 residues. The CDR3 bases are TGTGCCAGCAGTTACTCGAAAGGGGGCGCCTACAATGAGCAGTTCTTC. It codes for CASSYSKGGAYNEQFF.

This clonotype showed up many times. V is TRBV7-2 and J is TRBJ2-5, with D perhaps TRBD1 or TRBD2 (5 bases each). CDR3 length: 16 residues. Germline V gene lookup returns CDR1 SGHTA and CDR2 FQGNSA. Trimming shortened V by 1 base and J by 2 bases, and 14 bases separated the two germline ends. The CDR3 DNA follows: TGTGCCAGCAGCTTAGTTTGGGGGTCAATGCAAGAGACCCAGTACTTC. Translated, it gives CASSLVWGSMQETQYF.

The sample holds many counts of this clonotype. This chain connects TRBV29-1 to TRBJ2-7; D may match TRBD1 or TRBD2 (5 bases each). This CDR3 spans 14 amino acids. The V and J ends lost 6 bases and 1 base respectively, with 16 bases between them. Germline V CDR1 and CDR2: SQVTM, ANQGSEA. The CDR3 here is CSVKDMGTSYEQYF. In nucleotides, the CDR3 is TGCAGCGTAAAGGACATGGGGACGTCCTACGAGCAGTACTTC.

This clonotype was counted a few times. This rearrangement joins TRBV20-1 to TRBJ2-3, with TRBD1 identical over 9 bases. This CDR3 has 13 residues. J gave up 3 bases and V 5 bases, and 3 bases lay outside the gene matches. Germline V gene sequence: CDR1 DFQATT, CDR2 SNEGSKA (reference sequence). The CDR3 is CSAPDRGTDTQYF. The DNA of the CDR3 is TGCAGTGCTCCGGACAGGGGTACAGATACGCAGTATTTT.

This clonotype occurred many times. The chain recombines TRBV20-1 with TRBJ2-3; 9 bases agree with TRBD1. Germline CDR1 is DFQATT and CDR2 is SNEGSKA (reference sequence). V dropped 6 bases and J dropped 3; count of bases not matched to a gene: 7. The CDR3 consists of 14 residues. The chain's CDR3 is CSAKPGTGTDTQYF. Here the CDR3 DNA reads TGCAGTGCCAAGCCCGGGACAGGGACAGATACGCAGTATTTT.

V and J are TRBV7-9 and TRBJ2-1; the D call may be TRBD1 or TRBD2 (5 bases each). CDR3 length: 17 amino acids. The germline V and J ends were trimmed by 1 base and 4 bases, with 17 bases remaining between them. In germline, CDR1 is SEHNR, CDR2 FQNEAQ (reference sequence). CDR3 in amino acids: CASSLGRGTDSYNEQFF. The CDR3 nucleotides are TGTGCCAGCAGCTTAGGGAGAGGGACGGACTCTTACAATGAGCAGTTCTTC.

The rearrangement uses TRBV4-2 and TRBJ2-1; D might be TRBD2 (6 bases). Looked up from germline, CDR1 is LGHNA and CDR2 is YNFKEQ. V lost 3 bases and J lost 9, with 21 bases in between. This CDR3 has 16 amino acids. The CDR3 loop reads CASSHDPDRGLSEQFF. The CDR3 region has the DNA TGTGCCAGCAGCCACGACCCAGATCGGGGACTTAGTGAGCAGTTCTTC.

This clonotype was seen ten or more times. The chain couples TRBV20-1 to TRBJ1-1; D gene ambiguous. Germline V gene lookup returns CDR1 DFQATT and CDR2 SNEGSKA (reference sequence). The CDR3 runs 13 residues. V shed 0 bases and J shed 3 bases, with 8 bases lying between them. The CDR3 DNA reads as TGCAGTGCTAGAGATTATCGAGACACTGAAGCTTTCTTT. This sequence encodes CSARDYRDTEAFF.